This TCR beta chain was sequenced for a study of T cell repertoires in cytomegalovirus infection. As for the study in general: HLA-C-restricted CMV epitopes, recently identified, and well-studied HLA-B-restricted ones were used by the study. Through public TCR beta signatures, both CMV infection and matching HLA type were indicated. Overall study findings and caveats: Based on cumulative public TCR beta family frequency, carriers of CMV plus the relevant HLA were identified. HLA-C-restricted CMV-specific TCR beta clonotypes prevailed in the ex vivo response.

CDR3 length equals 16 residues. Trimming shortened V by 1 base and J by 1 base, and 13 bases separated the two germline ends. Germline lookup yields CDR1 MNHEY and CDR2 SMNVEV (reference sequence). TCRdb re-called the reads with MiXCR, one entry per CDR3 protein. The table lists about 830,000 distinct CDR3 sequences, roughly 33% of them singletons, with 9.5% to 15% in the top ten. On this clonotype: Its matching antigen is unknown.

The genes are TRBV27 and TRBJ1-1; D is undetermined. This specimen was cultured CD8+ T cells from PBMCs, taken from culture after CMV antigen stimulation. The sequence was collected from a human donor in good health (CMV status not recorded). Some clones in this sample may be carry-over from other donors' samples. The CDR3 loop reads CASSLFFRASNTEAFF. The CDR3 DNA follows: TGTGCCAGCAGTTTATTTTTCCGGGCCTCGAACACTGAAGCTTTCTTT.